What follows are 20 T cell receptor beta chains derived from one specimen sequenced in a study of T cell responses to AZD1222 COVID-19 vaccine. Measured with immunoSEQ multiplex PCR; TCRdb has only the in-frame clones, and not every one. The sample lists 100,000 or so clones, roughly 86% occurring once. The input for sequencing was peripheral blood, taken on day 0 of AZD1222 vaccination. These receptors were taken from an adult in good health.

The genes are TRBV28 and TRBJ1-6, with D perhaps TRBD1 (6 bases). CDR3 length: 14 residues. The V end lost 6 bases, the J end lost 13 bases, and 19 bases lay between the germline ends. Looked up from germline, CDR1 is MDHEN and CDR2 is SYDVKM. The CDR3 DNA reads TGTGCCAGCAGGTCACAGGGTAGTGTTTCGCCCCTCCACTTT. The encoded protein is CASRSQGSVSPLHF.

This clone has a single count. The V call is TRBV5-6, the J call TRBJ2-1; possible D gene TRBD1, 6 bases. Germline V gene data show CDR1 as SGHDT and CDR2 as YYEEEE. The CDR3 has 13 residues. Trimming removed 4 bases from V and 9 bases from J, with 14 bases in between. CDR3 DNA: TGTGCCAGCAGCCTTACAGGGAGAACTGAGCAGTTCTTC. Encoded protein: CASSLTGRTEQFF. Filled out from reference TRBV5-6 and TRBJ2-1, the complete variable domain reads DAGVTQSPTHLIKTRGQQVTLRCSPKSGHDTVSWYQQALGQGPQFIFQYYEEEERQRGNFPDRFSGHQFPNYSSELNVNALLLGDSALYLCASSLTGRTEQFFGPGTRLTVL.

The rearrangement uses TRBV5-4 and TRBJ2-1; TRBD2 aligns across 14 bases. V lost 4 bases and J lost 8; bases outside the gene matches: 5. The CDR3 has 15 residues. Germline V gene lookup returns CDR1 SGHNT and CDR2 YYREEE (reference sequence). The CDR3 DNA follows: TGTGCCAGCAGCGGGGGGACTAGCGGGAGCTATGAGCAGTTCTTC. Translation gives CASSGGTSGSYEQFF.

The CDR3, as DNA: TGCAGCGTTGGGGTGACTGGAATTAATGAGCAGTTCTTC. Amino acid sequence: CSVGVTGINEQFF. The V and J genes are TRBV29-1 and TRBJ2-1; D unclear. CDR1 and CDR2 from the germline V gene are SQVTM and ANQGSEA. Trimming shortened V by 4 bases and J by 7 bases, and 14 bases separated the two germline ends. The CDR3 runs to 13 residues.

A single count supports this clone. CDR3 amino acids: CATSDPTGGETQYF. CDR3 coding DNA: TGTGCCACCAGTGACCCGACAGGGGGCGAGACCCAGTACTTC. The chain joins TRBV24-1 to TRBJ2-5; 10 bases are shared with TRBD1. The CDR3 totals 14 residues. V lost 4 bases and J lost 5; bases outside the gene matches: 3. CDR1 KGHDR and CDR2 SFDVKD come from the germline V gene.

V usage is TRBV5-6 and J usage is TRBJ1-1; D gene uncertain. The CDR3 covers 14 residues. Germline V lookup: CDR1 SGHDT, CDR2 YYEEEE. The V end lost 3 bases, the J end lost 0 bases, and 9 bases lay between the germline ends. DNA of the CDR3: TGTGCCAGCAGCTATGTCTTGGTGAACACTGAAGCTTTCTTT. Its protein is CASSYVLVNTEAFF.

The V and J genes are TRBV18 and TRBJ2-2; perhaps TRBD1 as D (6 bases). Germline values: CDR1 KGHSH, CDR2 LQKENI. Trimming pared 0 bases from V and 6 bases from J, leaving 11 bases between. The CDR3 loop spans 15 amino acids. The CDR3 bases are TGTGCCAGCTCACCACCGGACAGAAGATCCGGGGAGCTGTTTTTT. Amino acid sequence: CASSPPDRRSGELFF.

The J gene is TRBJ2-2, the V gene TRBV5-1; the D gene is possibly TRBD1 (5 bases). Germline V CDR1 and CDR2: SGHRS, YFSETQ. The CDR3 sequence is 15 residues long. V was trimmed by 4 bases and J by 5 bases, leaving 15 bases between them. CDR3 in amino acids: CASSIPRGMTGELFF. Written as DNA, the CDR3 is TGCGCCAGCAGCATTCCAAGGGGTATGACCGGGGAGCTGTTTTTT.

The V gene is TRBV24-1, the J gene TRBJ1-5; 8 bases are shared with TRBD1. Germline CDR1 is KGHDR and CDR2 is SFDVKD. V shed 3 bases and J 3 bases; nucleotides not matched to a gene: 3. The CDR3 is 15 amino acids. CDR3 residues: CATSDAQGDNQPQHF. Written as DNA, the CDR3 is TGTGCCACCAGTGATGCACAGGGGGACAATCAGCCCCAGCATTTT.

The rearrangement links TRBV7-9 to TRBJ1-3; 12 bases are a match to TRBD1. From germline, CDR1 is SEHNR and CDR2 FQNEAQ (reference sequence). The CDR3 length is 17 residues. Trimming removed 0 bases from V and 5 bases from J; junction bases left unmatched: 5. The CDR3 sequence is CASSLAGTGGIRNTIYF. The CDR3 nucleotides read TGTGCCAGCAGCTTAGCCGGGACAGGGGGCATTCGAAACACCATATATTTT.

This clone appeared once. This chain uses TRBV7-4 with TRBJ1-4, with 7 positions matching TRBD1. The CDR3 has 12 residues. Germline V gene lookup returns CDR1 SGHVT and CDR2 SQSDAQ. V lost 10 bases and J lost 7; bases outside the gene matches: 6. The chain's CDR3 is CATRGVGEKLFF. The CDR3 nucleotides are TGTGCCACCAGGGGGGTGGGTGAAAAACTGTTTTTT.

The chain has TRBV5-1 and TRBJ2-2; 8 nucleotides match TRBD1. The V segment lost 7 bases and the J segment 0 bases; nucleotides outside the gene matches: 2. CDR3 length: 14 amino acids. Germline V lookup: CDR1 SGHRS, CDR2 YFSETQ. The CDR3 coding sequence is TGCGCCAGCGGACAGGGTACGAACACCGGGGAGCTGTTTTTT. Translated, it gives CASGQGTNTGELFF.

V gene TRBV5-1 combines with J gene TRBJ2-7; 7 nucleotides line up with TRBD1. The junction had 6 bases not matched to a gene; V was cut back by 4 bases and J by 2 bases. This CDR3 region has 14 residues. Per germline, CDR1 SGHRS and CDR2 YFSETQ. CDR3 in DNA: TGCGCCAGCAGCCTAGAAGGGGGCCCCTACGAGCAGTACTTC. It codes for CASSLEGGPYEQYF.

V and J are TRBV24-1 and TRBJ1-2; 8 bases fit TRBD1. This CDR3 contains 13 residues. Germline loops: CDR1 KGHDR, CDR2 SFDVKD. After removal of 3 bases from V and 7 bases from J, the junction contained 3 bases not matched to a gene. The CDR3 region has the DNA TGTGCCACCAGTGATCGCGGACAGGGTGGCTACACCTTC. This translates into CATSDRGQGGYTF.

The chain carries TRBV7-2 and TRBJ1-5, with D tentatively TRBD1 (5 bases). The V gene's germline CDR1 is SGHTA and CDR2 FQGNSA. V lost 4 bases, J lost 6 bases, and 16 bases lay in between. The CDR3 contains 15 residues. The CDR3 DNA follows: TGTGCCAGCAGCTCAGGGATTTCGGGGAGTCAGCCCCAGCATTTT. It is translated as CASSSGISGSQPQHF.

V gene TRBV29-1 combines with J gene TRBJ1-1, with D uncertain. Germline assignment: CDR1 SQVTM and CDR2 ANQGSEA. This CDR3 region has 11 residues. V was clipped by 4 bases and J by 3 bases, with 6 bases between them. CDR3 DNA: TGCAGCGTTGTACTTGACACTGAAGCTTTCTTT. This encodes CSVVLDTEAFF.

The rearrangement uses TRBV4-2 and TRBJ2-1, with D possibly being TRBD2 (6 bases). CDR3 length equals 19 residues. Trimming removed 0 bases from V and 4 bases from J, with 22 bases in between. Germline CDR1 is LGHNA and CDR2 is YNFKEQ. The CDR3 bases are TGTGCCAGCAGCCAAGACGTAGAGGTGTCGGCGGGAACTTACAATGAGCAGTTCTTC. It yields the protein CASSQDVEVSAGTYNEQFF.

This chain links TRBV4-2 with TRBJ2-5; the D is unclear. This CDR3 has 16 residues. Looked up from germline, CDR1 is LGHNA and CDR2 is YNFKEQ. V was cut by 0 bases and J by 2 bases, with 13 bases left in between. CDR3 sequence reads: CASSQEGGRSQETQYF. CDR3 DNA sequence: TGTGCCAGCAGCCAAGAGGGCGGTCGTAGTCAAGAGACCCAGTACTTC.

This chain joins TRBV7-9 and TRBJ1-2; perhaps TRBD1 as D (6 bases). Germline CDR1 reads SEHNR; CDR2 reads FQNEAQ (reference sequence). The CDR3 runs to 13 residues. V shed 5 bases and J shed 5 bases, with 12 bases lying between them. The CDR3: CASSRRGGYGYTF. The CDR3 nucleotides are TGTGCCAGCAGCCGGAGGGGGGGTTATGGCTACACCTTC. The variable domain in full, completed from reference TRBV7-9 and TRBJ1-2, reads DTGVSQNPRHKITKRGQNVTFRCDPISEHNRLYWYRQTLGQGPEFLTYFQNEAQLEKSRLLSDRFSAERPKGSFSTLEIQRTEQGDSAMYLCASSRRGGYGYTFGSGTRLTVV.

This clone has more than one count but fewer than ten. The chain combines TRBV9 with TRBJ2-3; 12 bases line up with TRBD2. Germline CDR1 and CDR2: SGDLS and YYNGEE. V shed 0 bases, J shed 2 bases, and the junction held 4 bases outside the gene matches. This CDR3 spans 17 amino acids. CDR3 nucleotide sequence: TGTGCCAGCAGCGTAGAGCCTAGCGGGGGGGACACAGATACGCAGTATTTT. Its translation is CASSVEPSGGDTDTQYF.